The rows below give T cell receptor beta chains drawn from one sample of a study of cytomegalovirus exposure and HLA in healthy donors. Assay: immunoSEQ multiplex PCR; the TCRdb copy retains only in-frame clones and omits some. The top ten hold over 3.5% of the sample, which has some 120,000 clones, around 79% seen once. Sequences were obtained from PBMCs. The origin of the receptors is a woman in her 40s in good health and CMV-seronegative. CDR3s include the opening cysteine and the closing phenylalanine or tryptophan. The order of the fields is D gene, V gene, J gene, clone size, CDR3 protein, CDR3 DNA. A D gene is named only where the DNA matches it firmly. Size tells how often a clone was seen (once, few, many) or the class of an expanded clone, and some rows leave it out.

TRBD2	TRBV7-8	TRBJ2-3	once	CASSFLAGGPEDTQYF	TGTGCCAGCAGCTTCTTAGCGGGAGGGCCAGAAGATACGCAGTATTTT
TRBD1	TRBV5-6	TRBJ2-2	NA	CASSLIIGTGVEELFF	TGTGCCAGCAGCTTGATCATTGGGACAGGGGTCGAGGAGCTGTTTTTT
NA	TRBV10-3	TRBJ1-2	NA	CAISEGTSPNYGYTF	TGTGCCATCAGTGAGGGGACATCTCCAAACTATGGCTACACCTTC
NA	TRBV19	TRBJ1-5	NA	CASDNLPGDNQPQHF	TGTGCCAGTGACAATCTACCGGGAGATAATCAGCCCCAGCATTTT
NA	TRBV6-5	TRBJ2-5	NA	CAISETGQETQYF	TGTGCCATCAGTGAGACTGGCCAAGAGACCCAGTACTTC
TRBD2	TRBV7-8	TRBJ2-3	NA	CASSQLPGGLAGTDTQYF	TGTGCCAGCAGCCAACTGCCCGGGGGACTAGCGGGCACAGATACGCAGTATTTT
TRBD2	TRBV7-2	TRBJ2-7	NA	CASSPTAGATYEQYF	TGTGCCAGCAGCCCCACAGCGGGAGCCACCTACGAGCAGTACTTC
TRBD2	TRBV6-4	TRBJ2-3	few	CASSDSKSGADTQYF	TGTGCCAGCAGTGACTCGAAGAGCGGGGCAGATACGCAGTATTTT
NA	TRBV28	TRBJ2-1	NA	CANLSSVPPHEQFF	TGTGCCAACCTCTCTAGCGTGCCCCCGCATGAGCAGTTCTTC
TRBD1	TRBV25-1	TRBJ1-1	NA	CASRGTGLNTEAFF	TGTGCCAGCAGGGGGACAGGATTGAACACTGAAGCTTTCTTT
NA	TRBV4-2	TRBJ2-2	NA	CASSPEDRMNTGELFF	TGTGCCAGCAGCCCCGAGGACAGAATGAACACCGGGGAGCTGTTTTTT
NA	TRBV9	TRBJ2-3	few	CASSVAPPGDTQYF	TGTGCCAGCAGCGTAGCCCCGCCGGGAGATACGCAGTATTTT
NA	TRBV30	TRBJ2-6	few	CAWSWGPLAGANVLTF	TGTGCCTGGAGTTGGGGGCCGCTAGCTGGGGCCAACGTCCTGACTTTC
NA	TRBV29-1	TRBJ1-1	NA	CSVGQSNTEAFF	TGCAGCGTTGGACAGTCGAACACTGAAGCTTTCTTT
NA	TRBV7-2	TRBJ2-7	few	CASSLGGGLYEQYF	TGTGCCAGCAGTTTGGGGGGGGGCCTCTACGAGCAGTACTTC
NA	TRBV9	TRBJ1-1	NA	CASSVFEGGTEAFF	TGTGCCAGCAGCGTATTTGAGGGGGGGACTGAAGCTTTCTTT
NA	TRBV9	TRBJ2-3	NA	CASSLYGGPSTDTQYF	TGTGCCAGCAGCCTATACGGGGGTCCTAGCACAGATACGCAGTATTTT
NA	TRBV5-1	TRBJ2-3	NA	CASSLPSDPSTDTQYF	TGCGCCAGCAGCTTGCCTAGCGATCCGAGCACAGATACGCAGTATTTT
TRBD1	TRBV4-2	TRBJ1-5	NA	CASSQTTQGPQPQHF	TGTGCCAGCAGCCAGACGACACAGGGGCCCCAGCCCCAGCATTTT
NA	TRBV19	TRBJ2-5	NA	CASSIGATGETQYF	TGTGCCAGTAGTATAGGTGCTACGGGAGAGACCCAGTACTTC
NA	TRBV5-1	TRBJ2-7	NA	CASSLGDFRGSAYEQYF	TGCGCCAGCAGCTTGGGGGATTTTAGGGGTTCCGCCTACGAGCAGTACTTC
NA	TRBV7-5	TRBJ2-7	few	CARSSSPTVYEQYF	TGTGCCAGAAGCTCATCCCCGACTGTCTACGAGCAGTACTTC
NA	TRBV28	TRBJ2-2	NA	CASSLRVLMTGELFF	TGTGCCAGCAGTTTAAGAGTTCTCATGACCGGGGAGCTGTTTTTT
TRBD2	TRBV19	TRBJ2-7	NA	CASSPGLAGVYEQYF	TGTGCCAGTAGCCCGGGACTAGCGGGAGTCTACGAGCAGTACTTC
NA	TRBV5-1	TRBJ2-3	NA	CASRMGTADTQYF	TGCGCCAGCAGGATGGGGACTGCAGATACGCAGTATTTT
TRBD2	TRBV7-9	TRBJ2-7	once	CASSPGLADQQYF	TGTGCCAGCAGCCCAGGACTAGCGGACCAGCAGTACTTC
TRBD1	TRBV7-2	TRBJ1-2	few	CASSVFDRDYGYTF	TGTGCCAGCAGCGTGTTCGACAGGGATTATGGCTACACCTTC
TRBD1	TRBV5-6	TRBJ1-2	NA	CASSFFRDRLYGYTF	TGTGCCAGCAGCTTTTTCCGGGACAGACTCTATGGCTACACCTTC
TRBD1	TRBV5-4	TRBJ1-6	NA	CASSLDLDRGPSNSPLHF	TGTGCCAGCAGCTTGGACCTAGACAGGGGACCGTCTAATTCACCCCTCCACTTT
NA	TRBV2	TRBJ2-7	NA	CASNRLQAGEQYF	TGTGCCAGCAATAGGCTTCAGGCGGGGGAGCAGTACTTC
TRBD1	TRBV11-2	TRBJ2-7	NA	CASSWGQGPYEQYF	TGTGCCAGCAGCTGGGGACAGGGGCCCTACGAGCAGTACTTC
NA	TRBV6-5	TRBJ1-1	few	CASDEGLLTEAFF	TGTGCCAGCGATGAGGGACTTCTCACTGAAGCTTTCTTT
NA	TRBV10-3	TRBJ2-3	NA	CAISERRDADTQYF	TGTGCCATCAGTGAAAGGAGAGACGCAGATACGCAGTATTTT